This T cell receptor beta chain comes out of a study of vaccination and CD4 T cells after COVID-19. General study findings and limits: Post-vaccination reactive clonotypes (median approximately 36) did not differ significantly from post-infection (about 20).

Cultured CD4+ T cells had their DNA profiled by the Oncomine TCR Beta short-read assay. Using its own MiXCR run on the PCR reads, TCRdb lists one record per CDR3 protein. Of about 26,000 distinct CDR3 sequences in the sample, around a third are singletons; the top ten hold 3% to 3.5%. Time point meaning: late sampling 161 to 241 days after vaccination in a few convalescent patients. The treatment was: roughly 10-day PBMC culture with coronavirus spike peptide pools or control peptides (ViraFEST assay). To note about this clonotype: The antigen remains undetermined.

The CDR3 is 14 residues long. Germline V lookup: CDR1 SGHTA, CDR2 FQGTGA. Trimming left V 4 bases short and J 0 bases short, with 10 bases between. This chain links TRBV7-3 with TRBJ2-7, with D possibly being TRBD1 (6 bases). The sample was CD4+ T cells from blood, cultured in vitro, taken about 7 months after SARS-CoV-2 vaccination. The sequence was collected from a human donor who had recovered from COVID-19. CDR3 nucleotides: TGTGCCAGCAGCTCCGAGGACAGCTCCTACGAGCAGTACTTC. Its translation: CASSSEDSSYEQYF.